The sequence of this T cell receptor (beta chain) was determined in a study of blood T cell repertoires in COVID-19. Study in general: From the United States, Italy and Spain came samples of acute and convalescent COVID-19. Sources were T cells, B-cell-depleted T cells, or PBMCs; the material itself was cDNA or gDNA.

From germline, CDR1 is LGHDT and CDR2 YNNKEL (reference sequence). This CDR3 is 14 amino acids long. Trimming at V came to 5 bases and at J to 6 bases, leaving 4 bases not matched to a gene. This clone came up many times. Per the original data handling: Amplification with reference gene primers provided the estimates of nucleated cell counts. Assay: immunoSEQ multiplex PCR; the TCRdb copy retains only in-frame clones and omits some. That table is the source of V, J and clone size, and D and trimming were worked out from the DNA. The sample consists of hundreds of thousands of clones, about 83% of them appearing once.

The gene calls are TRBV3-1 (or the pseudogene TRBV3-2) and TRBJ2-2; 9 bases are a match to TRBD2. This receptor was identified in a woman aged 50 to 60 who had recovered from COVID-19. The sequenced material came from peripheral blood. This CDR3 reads CASSSSGRPGELFF. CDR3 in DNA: TGTGCCAGCAGCTCCAGCGGGAGGCCCGGGGAGCTGTTTTTT.